The 9 T cell receptor beta chains listed next were all sequenced from one sample in a study of cytomegalovirus exposure and HLA in healthy donors (dated by TCRdb to 2015 to 2018). The method was the immunoSEQ multiplex PCR assay. For the multiplex PCR, a mixture combining 60 forward primers for TCR Vbeta segments and 13 reverse primers for TCR Jbeta segments was used. TCRdb retrieved this table from immuneACCESS and kept in-frame rearrangements only. Not all clones are present; in checked studies, unresolved V genes account for under half, and no reason is known for the remainder. Present in this sample are 130,000 or so clones, around four fifths of which were seen just once. The ten largest clones take up roughly 2% of the sample. The specimen sequenced was PBMCs. Receptors originate from a woman aged 40-49 years in good health and CMV-seropositive.

The chain carries TRBV2 and TRBJ1-5; D perhaps matches TRBD1 (5 bases). Trimming removed 7 bases from V and 2 bases from J, with 15 bases in between. Germline loops: CDR1 SNHLY, CDR2 FYNNEI. CDR3 length: 15 residues. The CDR3 sequence is CASTGAGVGNQPQHF. The CDR3 region has the DNA TGTGCCAGCACCGGGGCGGGGGTAGGCAATCAGCCCCAGCATTTT.

This chain uses TRBV9 with TRBJ2-7; 10 bases match TRBD1. CDR1 is SGDLS and CDR2 is YYNGEE in the germline V gene. The CDR3 totals 15 residues. With V trimmed by 4 bases and J by 5 bases, 9 bases remained unmatched. CDR3 bases: TGTGCCAGCAGCCCGTCAGGGACAGGGGTTAACGAGCAGTACTTC. This codes for CASSPSGTGVNEQYF.

This clone appeared a few times. The chain has TRBV7-8 and TRBJ1-3, with 9 bases aligning to TRBD1. This CDR3 contains 15 residues. Germline values: CDR1 SGHVS, CDR2 FQNEAQ. V lost 4 bases to trimming and J lost 2 bases; unmatched junction nucleotides: 3. The chain's CDR3 is CASSSTGGTGNTIYF. The CDR3, as DNA: TGTGCCAGCAGCTCGACAGGGGGGACTGGAAACACCATATATTTT.

V and J are TRBV2 and TRBJ2-2, with TRBD1 identical over 10 bases. The CDR3 spans 15 residues. Germline V CDR1 and CDR2: SNHLY, FYNNEI. With V trimmed by 9 bases and J by 1 base, 5 bases remained unmatched. CDR3 protein: CASTGTGVNTGELFF. The CDR3 DNA reads as TGTGCCAGTACTGGGACAGGGGTGAACACCGGGGAGCTGTTTTTT.

The chain employs TRBV28 and TRBJ2-7; 8 bases map to TRBD1. The V gene's germline CDR1 is MDHEN and CDR2 SYDVKM. The ends lost 5 bases at V and 5 bases at J; junction bases unmatched: 8. This CDR3 spans 14 amino acids. CDR3 nucleotide sequence: TGTGCCAGCAGTCTTCTACAGGGGGACAACGAGCAGTACTTC. Translated, it gives CASSLLQGDNEQYF.

The chain uses TRBV5-1 and TRBJ1-1; D is unresolved. The germline gives CDR1 SGHRS, CDR2 YFSETQ. The CDR3 runs 15 residues. V lost 5 bases and J lost 4, with 18 bases in between. The CDR3 sequence is CASRKAEVGSTEAFF. CDR3 in DNA: TGCGCCAGCAGGAAGGCAGAGGTAGGGAGCACTGAAGCTTTCTTT.

V and J are TRBV11-3 and TRBJ2-3; D may be TRBD1 (5 bases). This CDR3 has 12 residues. Germline values: CDR1 SGHNT, CDR2 YENEEA. Trimming stripped 0 bases from V and 9 bases from J, with 7 bases between. CDR3 region: CASSLDQGTQYF. CDR3 sequence (DNA): TGTGCCAGCAGCTTAGATCAGGGAACGCAGTATTTT.

This clone was seen only a few times. The V and J genes are TRBV5-4 and TRBJ2-1; 7 nucleotides line up with TRBD2. The germline V gene has CDR1 SGHNT and CDR2 YYREEE (reference sequence). CDR3 size: 15 residues. Trimming cost V 0 bases and J 4 bases; bases outside gene matches: 4. The CDR3 loop is CASSLGGGGYNEQFF. As DNA, the CDR3 is TGTGCCAGCAGCTTGGGGGGCGGGGGATACAATGAGCAGTTCTTC.

V is TRBV11-1 and J is TRBJ1-2; D remains ambiguous. The CDR3 consists of 15 residues. Germline V gene data show CDR1 as SGHAT and CDR2 as FQDESV (reference sequence). V lost 1 base to trimming and J lost 2 bases, with 11 bases between them. The CDR3 DNA is TGTGCCAGCAGCTTAGACGGAGTGAAGAACTATGGCTACACCTTC. It is translated as CASSLDGVKNYGYTF.